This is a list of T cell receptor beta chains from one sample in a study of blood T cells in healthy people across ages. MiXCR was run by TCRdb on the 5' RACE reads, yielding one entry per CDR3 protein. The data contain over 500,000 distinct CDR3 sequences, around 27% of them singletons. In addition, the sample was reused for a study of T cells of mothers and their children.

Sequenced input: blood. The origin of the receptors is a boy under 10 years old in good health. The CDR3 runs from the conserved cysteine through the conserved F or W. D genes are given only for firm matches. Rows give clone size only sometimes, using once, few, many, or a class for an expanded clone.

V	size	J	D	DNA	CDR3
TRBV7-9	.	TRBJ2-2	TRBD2	TGTGCCATCCAAAGGCGGGAGAGGAACACCGGGGAGCTGTTTTTT	CAIQRRERNTGELFF
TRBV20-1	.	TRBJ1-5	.	TGCAGTGCTAGAAGAGGAAGGGGCAATCAGCCCCAGCATTTT	CSARRGRGNQPQHF
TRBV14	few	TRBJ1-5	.	TGTGCCAGCAGCCAAAGCCTGCGGGTCTCCCAGCATTTT	CASSQSLRVSQHF
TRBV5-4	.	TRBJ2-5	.	TGTGCCAGCAGCCCGGAGGGCTATGGGGAGACCCAGTACTTC	CASSPEGYGETQYF
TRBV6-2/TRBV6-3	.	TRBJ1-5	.	TGTGCCAGCAGCCTAATGGGAATGTGGCAGCCCCAGCATTTT	CASSLMGMWQPQHF
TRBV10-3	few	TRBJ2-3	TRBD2	TGTGCCATCAGTACCAGCGGGGGGGCCCCAGATACGCAGTATTTT	CAISTSGGAPDTQYF
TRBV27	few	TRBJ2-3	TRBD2	TGTGCCAGCAGTTTATCAGCACTAGCGGGAGGGCCATGGGATACGCAGTATTTT	CASSLSALAGGPWDTQYF
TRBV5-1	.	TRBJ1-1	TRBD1	TGCGCCAGCAGCATTCTACAGGGGGCGAACACTGAAGCTTTCTTT	CASSILQGANTEAFF
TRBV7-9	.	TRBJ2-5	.	TGTGCCAGCAGCCCCCGGGGATCCGAGCAGGAGACCCAGTACTTC	CASSPRGSEQETQYF
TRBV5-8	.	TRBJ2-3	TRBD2	TGTGCCAGCAGCGCCCTACTAGCGGGGGGGCCAAGAGATACGCAGTATTTT	CASSALLAGGPRDTQYF
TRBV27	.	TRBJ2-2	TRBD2	TGTGCCAGCAGTTGGCGCGGGAGGGGGGCCGGGGAGCTGTTTTTT	CASSWRGRGAGELFF
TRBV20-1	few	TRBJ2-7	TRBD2	TGCAGTGCTAATCGCGGTAGCGGGCGTTCCTACGAGCAGTACTTC	CSANRGSGRSYEQYF
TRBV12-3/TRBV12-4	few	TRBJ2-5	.	TGTGCCAGCAGTTTTGGCAACCAAGAGACCCAGTACTTC	CASSFGNQETQYF
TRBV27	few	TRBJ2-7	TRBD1	TGTGCCAGCAGTTTTGGGGCAGGGGGTCAACGAAAGCAGTACTTC	CASSFGAGGQRKQYF
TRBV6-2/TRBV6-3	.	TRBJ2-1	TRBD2	TGTGCCAGCAGTTTAGCGGGGCCTGTAAATGAGCAGTTCTTC	CASSLAGPVNEQFF
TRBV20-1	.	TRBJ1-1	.	TGCAGTGCGTGGACTTCGGTGGTTACTGAAGCTTTCTTT	CSAWTSVVTEAFF
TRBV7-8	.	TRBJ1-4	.	TGTGCCAGCAGGAGGAGGGGAGCAACTAATGAAAAACTGTTTTTT	CASRRRGATNEKLFF
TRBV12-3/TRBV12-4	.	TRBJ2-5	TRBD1	TGTGCCTGCAGCCGACAGGGCTCACAAGAGACCCAGTACTTC	CACSRQGSQETQYF
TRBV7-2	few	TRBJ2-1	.	TGTGCCAGCAGCTTAGTAGGCGGATTCTCCTACAATGAGCAGTTCTTC	CASSLVGGFSYNEQFF
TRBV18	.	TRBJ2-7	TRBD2	TGTGCCAGCTCACCCGGGACTAGTAAACGCTACGAGCAGTACTTC	CASSPGTSKRYEQYF
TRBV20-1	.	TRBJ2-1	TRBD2	TGCAGTGCTAGGACTAGCGGACTTAACAATGAGCAGTTCTTC	CSARTSGLNNEQFF
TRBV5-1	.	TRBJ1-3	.	TGCGCCAGCAGCTTGGAAACGGGAAACACCATATATTTT	CASSLETGNTIYF
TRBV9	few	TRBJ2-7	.	TGTGCCAGCAGCGAGAAGGGACTCGGGGACGAGCAGTACTTC	CASSEKGLGDEQYF
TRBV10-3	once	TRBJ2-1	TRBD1	TGTGCCATCAGTGCGGGACAGGGGATCGGTGAGCAGTTCTTC	CAISAGQGIGEQFF
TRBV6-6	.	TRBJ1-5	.	TGTGCCAGCAGAGGCCTCAGGGGAGAAAGCAATCAGCCCCAGCATTTT	CASRGLRGESNQPQHF